This entry is about one T cell receptor beta chain. This sample stems from a study of CD8 T cells in Susac syndrome. The authors carried out high-throughput sequencing of TCR beta. They applied it to CD8+ and CD4+ T cells obtained from blood. Age- and sex-matched healthy donors served as the control group. The CDR3 consists of 14 residues. CDR1 LNHDA and CDR2 SQIVND come from the germline V gene (reference sequence). With 4 bases clipped from V and 6 bases from J, the junction kept 9 bases outside the gene matches. Random hexamers were used to reverse transcribe the RNA input (roughly 0.5 to 1 ug). immunoSEQ multiplex PCR amplified TCR beta CDR3 across 54 Vbeta, 13 Jbeta. TCRdb reanalysed the immunoSEQ multiplex PCR reads using MiXCR and keeps one entry per CDR3 protein. The table lists about 130,000 distinct CDR3 sequences, about 95% of them singletons.

The chain employs TRBV19 and TRBJ2-7; TRBD1 matches at 7 bases. The sequenced sample was CD4+ T cells from PBMCs. This TCR was sampled from a human donor in good health. The CDR3 is CASSTYRGKSEQYF. CDR3 nucleotides: TGTGCCAGTAGTACGTACAGGGGAAAGAGCGAGCAGTACTTC.